The 24 T cell receptor beta chains presented below share a single source sample, sequenced in a study of T cells in Graves' hyperthyroidism and ophthalmopathy. Amplified TCR beta CDR3 regions came from RNA transcripts. The HTBI primer set drove a first-round RT-PCR of the TCR CDR3. TCRdb reprocessed the multiplex PCR reads via MiXCR and lists one record per CDR3 protein. The sample has approximately 480,000 distinct CDR3 sequences, around 20% seen once. Sequenced sample: blood. The origin of the receptors is a young man with Graves' hyperthyroidism.

V gene TRBV24-1 combines with J gene TRBJ2-7; 10 bases align to TRBD1. V gave up 4 bases and J gave up 5 bases; unmatched junction bases: 7. The germline V gene has CDR1 KGHDR and CDR2 SFDVKD. This CDR3 region has 15 residues. CDR3 loop: CATSDQDRGKDEQYF. The CDR3 region has the DNA TGTGCCACCAGTGACCAGGACAGGGGGAAGGACGAGCAGTACTTC.

This sequence joins TRBV12-3 or TRBV12-4 and TRBJ1-1; TRBD1 might be the D (6 bases). The CDR3 has 17 amino acids. With 3 bases removed from V and 2 bases from J, the gap between germline ends came to 19 bases. CDR3 loop: CASSFTGALSLNTEAFF. The DNA of the CDR3 is TGTGCCAGCAGTTTCACGGGGGCGTTGAGCTTAAACACTGAAGCTTTCTTT.

Here the CDR3 DNA reads TGTGCCAGCAGCCAGGGACTAGCGGGTCTCTACGAGCAGTACTTC. It is translated as CASSQGLAGLYEQYF. The chain couples TRBV4-2 to TRBJ2-7; TRBD2 agrees at 12 bases. The CDR3 loop spans 15 amino acids. Germline loops: CDR1 LGHNA, CDR2 YNFKEQ. V shed 3 bases, J shed 3 bases, and the junction held 3 bases outside the gene matches.

This clonotype was observed many times. This chain connects TRBV10-2 to TRBJ2-7, with D tentatively TRBD1 (5 bases). Per germline, CDR1 WSHSY and CDR2 SAAADI. Trimming cost V 8 bases and J 0 bases, with 14 bases left between them. This CDR3 comprises 14 residues. The CDR3 DNA reads TGCGCCAGCGACGACAGAGCCAACTCCTACGAGCAGTACTTC. Its protein product is CASDDRANSYEQYF.

The rearrangement links TRBV27 to TRBJ2-5; 7 bases line up with TRBD2. Germline CDR1 and CDR2: MNHEY and SMNVEV (reference sequence). The junction had 5 bases not matched to a gene; V was cut back by 6 bases and J by 4 bases. This CDR3 is 13 amino acids long. Here the CDR3 reads CASSDGTTETQYF. Written as DNA, the CDR3 is TGTGCCAGCAGCGATGGGACTACAGAGACCCAGTACTTC.

The sample holds many counts of this clonotype. V is TRBV6-1 and J is TRBJ2-7; TRBD1 agrees at 7 bases. This CDR3 has 16 amino acids. Per germline, CDR1 MNHNS and CDR2 SASEGT. J gave up 5 bases and V 9 bases, and 19 bases lay outside the gene matches. DNA for the CDR3: TGTGCCAGTTCCCGACGCCCGGGACAGTGGTACAACGAGCAGTACTTC. It yields the protein CASSRRPGQWYNEQYF.

In its sample, this clonotype was seen a few times. The J gene is TRBJ1-6, the V gene TRBV6-5, with 9 bases that match TRBD1. The CDR3 runs to 16 residues. Trimming at V came to 2 bases and at J to 8 bases, leaving 7 bases not matched to a gene. Germline CDR1 reads MNHEY; CDR2 reads SVGAGI. The CDR3 is CASSYPSGQGDSPLHF. Written as DNA, the CDR3 is TGTGCCAGCAGTTACCCGTCGGGACAGGGAGATTCACCCCTCCACTTT.

Ten or more counts support this clonotype. This sequence joins TRBV7-2 and TRBJ2-7; TRBD2 might be the D (6 bases). The CDR3 totals 15 residues. V shed 1 base and J shed 2 bases, with 12 bases lying between them. Germline V gene data show CDR1 as SGHTA and CDR2 as FQGNSA. The DNA for the CDR3 is TGTGCCAGCAGCTTAGGTCGGGAGAGTACCTACGAGCAGTACTTC. This codes for CASSLGRESTYEQYF.

This clonotype was counted a few times. The chain joins TRBV6-5 to TRBJ2-5, with 8 bases that match TRBD2. The CDR3 runs to 15 residues. CDR1 MNHEY and CDR2 SVGAGI come from the germline V gene. Trimming removed 3 bases from V and 1 base from J; junction bases left unmatched: 4. CDR3 loop: CASSYSGEAQETQYF. DNA of the CDR3: TGTGCCAGCAGTTATAGCGGGGAAGCCCAAGAGACCCAGTACTTC.

This clonotype has a count of ten or more. This chain joins TRBV11-3 and TRBJ2-2; no firm D call. There are 14 residues in the CDR3. The germline CDR1 and CDR2 sequences are SGHNT and YENEEA. V was cut by 0 bases and J by 4 bases, with 6 bases left in between. This CDR3 is CASSLDNPTGELFF. The CDR3 region has the DNA TGTGCCAGCAGCTTAGACAACCCCACCGGGGAGCTGTTTTTT.

This clonotype was seen a few times. The chain links TRBV29-1 to TRBJ2-7; D tentatively fits TRBD1 or TRBD2 (6 bases each). The V gene lost 0 bases and the J gene lost 3 bases, with 12 bases spanning the gap. From germline, CDR1 is SQVTM and CDR2 ANQGSEA. There are 14 residues in the CDR3. The CDR3 loop reads CSVEDRRGDYEQYF. The CDR3 nucleotides read TGCAGCGTTGAAGATCGAAGGGGGGACTACGAGCAGTACTTC.

The J gene is TRBJ2-2, the V gene TRBV6-1; D not resolved. Trimming pared 7 bases from V and 1 base from J, leaving 7 bases between. Germline loops: CDR1 MNHNS, CDR2 SASEGT. This CDR3 comprises 13 residues. In DNA, the CDR3 is TGTGCCAGCACTCCAAGGAACACCGGGGAGCTGTTTTTT. Translated, it gives CASTPRNTGELFF.

This sequence joins TRBV5-1 and TRBJ1-1; D is possibly TRBD1 (6 bases). The CDR3 loop spans 22 amino acids. V was pared by 0 bases and J by 1 base, with 31 bases between. Germline V gives CDR1 SGHRS, CDR2 YFSETQ. DNA for the CDR3: TGCGCCAGCAGCTTGGCGTCCGGACAGCCAACCTCGGCTCGGTTATCGAACACTGAAGCTTTCTTT. The encoded protein is CASSLASGQPTSARLSNTEAFF.

With regard to this clonotype: A read error may account for a junction end that differs from germline. This rearrangement joins TRBV5-5 to TRBJ2-5; 7 bases are shared with TRBD2. CDR1 is SGHKS, CDR2 YYEKEE, per germline (reference sequence). The CDR3 is 13 amino acids. The CDR3 DNA follows: TGTGCCATCAGCTTGCCCGGGAGGGAGACCCAGTACTTC. Translation: CAISLPGRETQYF.

The genes are TRBV9 and TRBJ2-7; 9 bases agree with TRBD1. The CDR3 runs to 17 residues. Germline CDR1 is SGDLS and CDR2 is YYNGEE. V lost 5 bases, J lost 3 bases, and 15 bases stayed unmatched. CDR3 amino acids: CASSFGTGLIQDYEQYF. In DNA, the CDR3 is TGTGCCAGCAGTTTCGGGACAGGGCTCATCCAGGACTACGAGCAGTACTTC.

At least ten counts were recorded for this clonotype. This chain joins TRBV24-1 and TRBJ2-5; 12 positions agree with TRBD1. The CDR3 contains 16 residues. The germline gives CDR1 KGHDR, CDR2 SFDVKD. V lost 3 bases to trimming and J lost 5 bases; unmatched junction nucleotides: 6. DNA of the CDR3: TGTGCCACCAGTGATCCGGGACAGGGGGCCGGGGAGACCCAGTACTTC. Translating gives CATSDPGQGAGETQYF.

A few counts support this clonotype. The DNA for the CDR3 is TGTGCCAGCAGCCAGGGGACAGACCAAGAGACCCAGTACTTC. Protein sequence: CASSQGTDQETQYF. V is TRBV12-3 or TRBV12-4 and J is TRBJ2-5, with 7 bases lining up with TRBD1. The CDR3 loop spans 14 amino acids. J lost 0 bases, V lost 6 bases, and 4 bases had no gene match.

The chain employs TRBV7-9 and TRBJ2-5; weak D call: TRBD2 (5 bases). Germline CDR1 reads SEHNR; CDR2 reads FQNEAQ (reference sequence). V lost 5 bases and J lost 4, with 20 bases in between. This CDR3 has 16 amino acids. CDR3: CASSHGGDPVVETQYF. In DNA form, the CDR3 reads TGTGCCAGCAGCCACGGAGGAGACCCAGTCGTAGAGACCCAGTACTTC.

This clonotype was observed many times. The rearrangement uses TRBV20-1 and TRBJ2-5; 9 bases match TRBD2. This CDR3 has 15 amino acids. Per the germline V gene, CDR1 is DFQATT and CDR2 is SNEGSKA (reference sequence). V lost 5 bases, J lost 2 bases, and 9 bases stayed unmatched. In DNA, the CDR3 is TGCAGTGCTTCAGGACTAGCGAGATTTCAAGAGACCCAGTACTTC. This encodes CSASGLARFQETQYF.

This clonotype was recorded at least ten times. CDR3 nucleotides: TGCAGTGCTGCCAGGGGATTCAATCAGCCCCAGCATTTT. Translated, it gives CSAARGFNQPQHF. V and J are TRBV20-1 and TRBJ1-5; tentative D call: TRBD1 (6 bases). The CDR3 is made up of 13 amino acids. CDR1 and CDR2 (germline): DFQATT, SNEGSKA (reference sequence). The V gene lost 5 bases and the J gene lost 3 bases, with 11 bases spanning the gap.

This clonotype was recorded at least ten times. The rearrangement links TRBV19 to TRBJ2-2; 10 bases fit TRBD1. J gave up 1 base and V 4 bases, and 0 bases lay outside the gene matches. This CDR3 region has 15 residues. The germline V gene encodes CDR1 LNHDA and CDR2 SQIVND (reference sequence). The CDR3 bases are TGTGCCAGTAGTAGGGACAGGGGGAACACCGGGGAGCTGTTTTTT. This codes for CASSRDRGNTGELFF.

The J gene is TRBJ2-5, the V gene TRBV12-3 or TRBV12-4; TRBD1 is a possible D gene (6 bases). Deletions cut 5 bases from V and 1 base from J, with 17 bases between. The CDR3 is made up of 16 amino acids. The CDR3: CASSPQGRNFQETQYF. The CDR3 nucleotides read TGTGCCAGCAGTCCACAGGGTCGGAATTTCCAAGAGACCCAGTACTTC.

In regard to this clonotype: Since a much larger clone is just one base distant, this may be a read error. This chain connects TRBV24-1 to TRBJ1-3; 9 nucleotides agree with TRBD1. Germline lookup yields CDR1 KGHDR and CDR2 SFDVKD. The CDR3 has 13 amino acids. DNA for the CDR3: TGTGCCACCCTGGACAGGGGTAGGAACACCTTATATTTT. Translating it yields CATLDRGRNTLYF.

The V call is TRBV7-3, the J call TRBJ2-5, with 7 bases matching TRBD2. J lost 5 bases, V lost 4 bases, and 7 bases had no gene match. From germline, CDR1 is SGHTA and CDR2 FQGTGA. CDR3 length equals 14 residues. The CDR3 protein is CASSWGGMSETQYF. The DNA for the CDR3 is TGTGCCAGCAGCTGGGGGGGAATGTCGGAGACCCAGTACTTC.